The rows below give T cell receptor beta chains drawn from one sample of a study of CD8 T cells in ankylosing spondylitis. TCRdb ran MiXCR on the 5' RACE reads and lists one entry per CDR3 protein. The data contain around 150,000 distinct CDR3 sequences, roughly 11% of them seen just once; the ten biggest clones take up 4.1%. The sample consisted of blood, either unsorted or a sorted T cell fraction (not recorded which). The origin of the receptors is a female donor with ankylosing spondylitis or in good health (not recorded which). CDR3s include the opening cysteine and the closing phenylalanine or tryptophan. The D gene is left open where the match is weak. Size values are once, few and many counts, or a class for expanded clones, and some rows have none.

D	size	V	length	J	CDR3	DNA
TRBD1	once	TRBV5-1	16	TRBJ1-1	CVSRTTGGAVNTEAFF	TGCGTCAGCAGGACCACAGGGGGCGCGGTGAACACTGAAGCTTTCTTT
-	many	TRBV14	12	TRBJ2-1	CASSQEGSEQFF	TGTGCCAGCAGCCAAGAAGGGAGTGAGCAGTTCTTC
TRBD1	many	TRBV5-5	16	TRBJ1-5	CASSLDRGPLTGPQHF	TGTGCCAGCAGCCTGGACAGGGGGCCCTTGACGGGGCCCCAGCATTTT
-	many	TRBV30	15	TRBJ2-2	CAWNGASLNTGELFF	TGTGCCTGGAACGGCGCTAGCCTTAACACCGGGGAGCTGTTTTTT
TRBD1	many	TRBV7-9	20	TRBJ2-3	CASSPKKLDRERRITDTQYF	TGTGCCAGCAGCCCAAAAAAACTAGACAGGGAGCGGAGGATCACAGATACGCAGTATTTT
TRBD2	many	TRBV5-1	14	TRBJ2-2	CASSLGTRSGELFF	TGCGCCAGCAGCTTGGGGACTAGATCCGGGGAGCTGTTTTTT
-	many	TRBV20-1	13	TRBJ1-2	CSAPPAGVEGYTF	TGCAGTGCTCCTCCCGCAGGGGTGGAGGGCTACACCTTC
-	many	TRBV7-8	14	TRBJ2-7	CASSLNSQAYEQYF	TGTGCCAGCAGCTTAAACTCCCAGGCTTACGAGCAGTACTTC
-	few	TRBV28	12	TRBJ1-3	CASSLARDTIYF	TGTGCCAGCAGTTTAGCCAGAGACACCATATATTTT
-	few	TRBV7-6	12	TRBJ2-3	CASSFEQAGQYF	TGTGCCAGCAGCTTCGAGCAGGCTGGGCAGTATTTT
TRBD2	many	TRBV6-2/TRBV6-3	13	TRBJ2-7	CASRTSGTYEQYF	TGTGCCAGCCGGACTAGCGGGACCTACGAGCAGTACTTC
-	many	TRBV29-1	12	TRBJ1-4	CSVIPTNEKLFF	TGCAGCGTTATTCCGACTAATGAAAAACTGTTTTTT
-	many	TRBV29-1	12	TRBJ1-2	CSSLRGVDGYTF	TGCAGCTCCCTACGCGGAGTTGATGGCTACACCTTC
TRBD2	many	TRBV7-2	15	TRBJ2-7	CASSLAGGPQYEQYF	TGTGCCAGCAGCTTAGCGGGAGGGCCCCAATACGAGCAGTACTTC
TRBD2	many	TRBV7-2	16	TRBJ2-3	CASSLGSSGTADTQYF	TGTGCCAGCAGCTTAGGGTCTAGCGGAACGGCGGATACGCAGTATTTT
TRBD1	-	TRBV18	15	TRBJ2-5	CASSRTGGALETQYF	TGTGCCAGCTCACGGACAGGGGGCGCGTTAGAGACCCAGTACTTC
TRBD2	many	TRBV12-3/TRBV12-4	16	TRBJ2-3	CASSSHFSGGPDTQYF	TGTGCCAGCAGTTCACACTTTAGCGGGGGACCAGATACGCAGTATTTT
-	few	TRBV20-1	12	TRBJ2-3	CSARDETDTQYF	TGCAGTGCTAGAGATGAGACAGATACGCAGTATTTT
-	many	TRBV20-1	15	TRBJ2-7	CSARDRRDTSYEQYF	TGCAGTGCTAGAGACCGCCGGGACACTTCCTACGAGCAGTACTTC
-	many	TRBV28	17	TRBJ1-1	CASGTGTNNLMNTEAFF	TGTGCCAGCGGTACCGGGACAAACAATCTCATGAACACTGAAGCTTTCTTT
TRBD1	many	TRBV2	15	TRBJ2-3	CASSAGDRGADTQYF	TGTGCCAGCAGTGCCGGGGACAGGGGTGCAGATACGCAGTATTTT
-	-	TRBV3-1	14	TRBJ1-1	CVSSSGPTPTEAFF	TGTGTCAGCAGCTCCGGGCCGACTCCCACTGAAGCTTTCTTT
TRBD2	-	TRBV2	16	TRBJ2-5	CASSERLAGPQETQYF	TGTGCCAGCAGTGAGAGGTTAGCGGGACCCCAAGAGACCCAGTACTTC
-	many	TRBV12-3/TRBV12-4	12	TRBJ2-5	CASSWGLETQYF	TGTGCCAGCAGCTGGGGGTTGGAGACCCAGTACTTC
-	few	TRBV2	13	TRBJ2-5	CASSDLAQETQYF	TGTGCCAGCAGTGACTTGGCGCAAGAGACCCAGTACTTC
-	many	TRBV28	15	TRBJ2-3	CASSTPRLSTDTQYF	TGTGCCAGCAGTACCCCGCGACTCTCGACAGATACGCAGTATTTT
-	many	TRBV24-1	14	TRBJ2-1	CATRGTSSYNEQFF	TGTGCCACCAGGGGCACCAGCTCCTACAATGAGCAGTTCTTC
-	many	TRBV3-1	15	TRBJ1-6	CASSQPVGDNSPLHF	TGTGCCAGCAGCCAACCAGTGGGGGATAATTCACCCCTCCACTTT
-	many	TRBV18	16	TRBJ1-3	CASSPQGRVTGNTIYF	TGTGCCAGCTCACCCCAGGGGCGGGTGACTGGAAACACCATATATTTT
-	many	TRBV6-5	13	TRBJ2-5	CASSYSLRETQYF	TGTGCCAGCAGTTACTCGTTACGGGAGACCCAGTACTTC
-	many	TRBV20-1	13	TRBJ1-5	CSATQGRDQPQHF	TGCAGTGCTACACAGGGTAGGGATCAGCCCCAGCATTTT
-	-	TRBV2	15	TRBJ1-1	CASSPLGVPNTEAFF	TGTGCCAGCAGCCCTCTAGGAGTACCGAACACTGAAGCTTTCTTT
-	many	TRBV10-3	13	TRBJ2-3	CAISESGTDTQYF	TGTGCCATCAGTGAGTCGGGCACAGATACGCAGTATTTT
-	many	TRBV20-1	20	TRBJ1-5	CSAPTPIGPSSPRVNQPQHF	TGCAGTGCTCCTACCCCAATCGGCCCCTCCAGCCCCCGGGTAAATCAGCCCCAGCATTTT
TRBD1	many	TRBV15	15	TRBJ1-1	CATSSSGQGHTEAFF	TGTGCCACCAGCTCTTCTGGACAGGGCCACACTGAAGCTTTCTTT
-	many	TRBV29-1	11	TRBJ2-5	CSPSRQETQYF	TGCAGCCCTAGCAGACAAGAGACCCAGTACTTC
-	many	TRBV20-1	12	TRBJ1-2	CSAAKPNYGYTF	TGCAGTGCTGCGAAGCCTAACTATGGCTACACCTTC
TRBD1	-	TRBV5-1	16	TRBJ2-1	CASSSGTGSTYNEQFF	TGCGCCAGCAGCTCCGGGACAGGGTCCACCTACAATGAGCAGTTCTTC
TRBD2	few	TRBV5-1	18	TRBJ2-7	CASSPSRASGYFYDEQYF	TGCGCCAGCAGCCCCTCGAGGGCTAGCGGCTATTTTTACGACGAGCAGTACTTC
TRBD2	-	TRBV11-2	16	TRBJ2-2	CASSHTGTSDAGELFF	TGTGCCAGCAGCCACACCGGGACTAGCGATGCCGGGGAGCTGTTTTTT
-	-	TRBV6-5	14	TRBJ1-5	CASSSLQVPGPQHF	TGTGCCAGCAGTTCTCTACAGGTCCCCGGGCCCCAGCATTTT
TRBD1	-	TRBV19	14	TRBJ1-5	CASRTGGSDQPQHF	TGTGCCAGTAGGACAGGGGGCTCGGATCAGCCCCAGCATTTT
-	many	TRBV5-1	14	TRBJ1-2	CASSLSTGNYGYTF	TGCGCCAGCAGCTTGAGCACTGGTAACTATGGCTACACCTTC
-	many	TRBV14	16	TRBJ2-1	CASSQGRQTVYNEQFF	TGTGCCAGCAGCCAAGGAAGACAGACGGTCTACAATGAGCAGTTCTTC
-	many	TRBV5-1	13	TRBJ2-7	CASRLQGGSEQYF	TGCGCCAGCAGATTACAAGGCGGGTCCGAGCAGTACTTC
-	many	TRBV5-1	13	TRBJ2-5	CASSLGLEGTQYF	TGCGCCAGCAGCTTGGGACTAGAGGGGACCCAGTACTTC
-	many	TRBV7-9	15	TRBJ2-4	CASARGEVVKNIQYF	TGTGCCAGCGCGAGGGGTGAGGTGGTCAAAAACATTCAGTACTTC
TRBD2	many	TRBV5-1	18	TRBJ2-7	CASSLRLLAGGRSYEQYF	TGCGCCAGCAGCCTACGACTGTTGGCGGGAGGGCGGTCCTACGAGCAGTACTTC
-	-	TRBV5-1	13	TRBJ1-5	CASSLAQGQPQHF	TGCGCCAGCAGCTTGGCTCAGGGACAGCCCCAGCATTTT
TRBD1	-	TRBV12-3/TRBV12-4	14	TRBJ2-3	CASTPGQVGDTQYF	TGTGCCAGCACCCCGGGACAGGTTGGGGATACGCAGTATTTT
TRBD1	many	TRBV4-2	20	TRBJ2-1	CASSQDWDRVSVVVGDEQFF	TGTGCCAGCAGCCAAGATTGGGACAGGGTATCAGTTGTTGTCGGCGATGAGCAGTTCTTC
-	many	TRBV18	14	TRBJ2-5	CASSPRNGQETQYF	TGTGCCAGCTCACCACGTAATGGTCAAGAGACCCAGTACTTC
-	many	TRBV7-9	14	TRBJ2-7	CASSLGTASYEQYF	TGTGCCAGCAGCTTAGGGACAGCCTCCTACGAGCAGTACTTC
-	few	TRBV7-9	15	TRBJ2-3	CASSLARPSTDTQYF	TGTGCCAGCAGCTTAGCCCGACCCAGCACAGATACGCAGTATTTT
TRBD1	few	TRBV12-3/TRBV12-4	15	TRBJ2-7	CASRRQGTLSYEQYF	TGTGCCAGCAGACGACAGGGTACTCTCTCCTACGAGCAGTACTTC